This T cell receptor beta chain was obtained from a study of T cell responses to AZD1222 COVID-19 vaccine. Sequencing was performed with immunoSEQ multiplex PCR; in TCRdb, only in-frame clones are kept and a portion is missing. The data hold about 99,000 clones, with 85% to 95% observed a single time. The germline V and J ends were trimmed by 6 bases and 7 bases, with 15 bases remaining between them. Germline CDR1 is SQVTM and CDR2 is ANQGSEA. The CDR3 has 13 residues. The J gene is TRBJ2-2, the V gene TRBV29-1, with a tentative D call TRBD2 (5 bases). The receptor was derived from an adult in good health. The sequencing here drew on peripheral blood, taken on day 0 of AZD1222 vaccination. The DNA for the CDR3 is TGCAGCGTACCCTCGAGGGTTGGCGGGGAGCTGTTTTTT. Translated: CSVPSRVGGELFF.